The T cell receptor beta chain described here comes from a study of beta chain features in type 1 diabetes. Overall study results and limits: The VDJ junctions of type 1 diabetes patients carried fewer insertions and more deletions. All four CD4+ subsets of Type 1 diabetes patients contained TCRB CDR3s that were moderately but significantly shorter. For cells with high TCR expression, cDNA sequencing could yield over-representation.

The V and J ends lost 5 bases and 6 bases, in that order; junction bases with no gene match: 6. This CDR3 spans 14 amino acids. Per the germline V gene, CDR1 is SGHAT and CDR2 is FQNNGV. Points on this clone: What it binds is unknown.

As every portion of the isolated RNA was reverse transcribed, the sequencing read expressed TCRB transcripts. Data came from immunoSEQ multiplex PCR; TCRdb stores just in-frame clones and leaves some out. The data contain roughly 340,000 clones, around 12% of them seen just once; the ten biggest clones take up about 0.01%. Each donor gave one heparinised blood draw averaging around 0.12 L. Over 95% purity was reached by all sorted populations. Input material: naive CD4+ T cells from blood. This clonotype was obtained from a woman between 18 and 30 years old with type 1 diabetes. The chain joins TRBV11-2 to TRBJ2-1; 8 bases map to TRBD1. CDR3 sequence reads: CASSDGQGSNEQFF. DNA of the CDR3: TGTGCCAGCAGCGACGGACAGGGCTCCAATGAGCAGTTCTTC.